The present T cell receptor (beta chain) was sequenced within a study of beta chain features in type 1 diabetes. Study-level results: Any HLA-type effect on TCRB rearrangement remained unresolved here. Short templates might get an advantage during PCR, and this would be equal in patients and controls.

This clone was counted between two and nine times. The antigen is unknown. This CDR3 has 14 residues. The germline gives CDR1 LGHNA, CDR2 YNFKEQ. The V and J ends lost 0 bases and 5 bases respectively, with 9 bases between them. Expressed TCRB transcripts were sequenced because the isolated RNA had all been reverse transcribed beforehand. Repertoires were generated with immunoSEQ multiplex PCR, while TCRdb's copy carries only in-frame clones and drops some. The table records nearly 250,000 clones, roughly 13% of them present only once. Sequences were obtained from naive CD4+ T cells from blood. The rearrangement uses TRBV4-2 and TRBJ2-3; maybe TRBD2 (5 bases). The source of this sequence is a woman in her 40s in good health. The CDR3 here is CASSQDTSQDTQYF. The CDR3 region has the DNA TGTGCCAGCAGCCAAGATACTAGTCAAGATACGCAGTATTTT.